These T cell receptor beta chains were read from a single sample in a study of T cells expressing NK-cell markers. TCRdb reanalyzed the 5' RACE reads, giving one entry per CDR3 protein sequence and no DNA. The ten most abundant clones cover over 1.3% of a sample with about half a million distinct CDR3 sequences. The sequenced sample consisted of blood T cells: a sorted CD56 or NKG2C T cell subset, CD4+ or CD8+ T cells, or bulk PBMC T cells (not recorded which). All receptors derive from a woman aged 45-65 years in good health. Both conserved end residues are part of each CDR3.

V gene	J gene	CDR3 protein
TRBV30	TRBJ2-1	CAWSVGLVNNEQFF
TRBV3-1	TRBJ1-5	CASPGGLSGWPNQPQHF
TRBV12-3/TRBV12-4	TRBJ2-3	CASSLVGSRSSTQYF
TRBV5-1	TRBJ2-1	CASSLGGAYNEQFF
TRBV3-1	TRBJ2-4	CASSQEWDPIQYF
TRBV7-6	TRBJ2-1	CASTRLAGGFNEQFF
TRBV12-3/TRBV12-4	TRBJ1-1	CASSFRYGGTEAFF
TRBV12-3/TRBV12-4	TRBJ2-1	CASRRTGGWSNEQFF
TRBV9	TRBJ2-1	CASSVGASGRANEQFF
TRBV25-1	TRBJ2-1	CASSEWVKLYNEQFF
TRBV7-9	TRBJ2-2	CASRFVGSTGELFF
TRBV6-1	TRBJ2-3	CASSEVDRSTDTQYF
TRBV6-5	TRBJ1-5	CASSSLGANQPQHF
TRBV12-3/TRBV12-4	TRBJ2-4	CASSSGTGVSQYF
TRBV20-1	TRBJ2-2	CSAPPPGRFGTGELFF
TRBV18	TRBJ1-6	CASSTTGTDSPLHF
TRBV11-3	TRBJ2-2	CASSPQLATGELFF
TRBV28	TRBJ2-3	CATWGAGVSDTQYF
TRBV18	TRBJ1-1	CASSPRQAEAFF
TRBV24-1	TRBJ2-5	CATRMGYQETQYF
TRBV5-1	TRBJ1-3	CASSSLGRVDTIYF
TRBV12-3/TRBV12-4	TRBJ1-5	CASSSGQGENQPQHF
TRBV6-2/TRBV6-3	TRBJ2-1	CASSPTSGRSNEQFF
TRBV27	TRBJ2-2	CASSLTSGTGRSTGELFF
TRBV6-6	TRBJ1-1	CASSYGGRMNTEAFF
TRBV29-1	TRBJ2-7	CSVDQESSYEQYF
TRBV19	TRBJ2-3	CASSNPPTSGLGDTQYF
TRBV12-3/TRBV12-4	TRBJ2-7	CASSSRGGPLAGVTYEQYF
TRBV6-6	TRBJ2-1	CASSPSRLAGVSNEQFF
TRBV7-6	TRBJ2-3	CASSSDHIDTQYF
TRBV5-1	TRBJ1-1	CASSYGGTGKWESRVTEAFF
TRBV3-1	TRBJ2-7	CASSQDLASSYEQYF
TRBV4-1	TRBJ2-1	CASSRRLVSDNEQFF
TRBV12-3/TRBV12-4	TRBJ1-3	CASSTGPGNTIYF
TRBV4-1	TRBJ1-1	CASSPPDRVGGAFF
TRBV12-5	TRBJ2-2	CASGLVQGIGELFF
TRBV10-2	TRBJ2-2	CASNLAATVGELFF
TRBV3-1	TRBJ1-1	CASSRITGARSTEAFF
TRBV20-1	TRBJ2-3	CSAPNADTQYF
TRBV6-5	TRBJ2-1	CASSYSLAGFYNEQFF
TRBV30	TRBJ2-4	CAWSSQGNIQYF
TRBV7-9	TRBJ2-5	CASSSPGLPQETQYF
TRBV3-1	TRBJ1-1	CASSQGGGEAFF
TRBV14	TRBJ2-3	CASSSLAVSKADTQYF
TRBV20-1	TRBJ2-3	CSAWDSPRDTQYF
TRBV12-3/TRBV12-4	TRBJ2-3	CASYAPGRATDTQYF
TRBV29-1	TRBJ1-2	CSVAVTYYGYTF
TRBV9	TRBJ1-2	CATQPVETGRANYGYTF
TRBV6-1	TRBJ1-1	CASSVIGQAGEAFF